Listed here are 4 T cell receptor beta chains from one sample, sequenced in a study of cytomegalovirus exposure and HLA in healthy donors. Libraries were prepared by immunoSEQ multiplex PCR; TCRdb keeps only in-frame clonotypes and omits some of them. The sample carries approximately 270,000 clones, 65% to 90% recorded once. Sample: PBMCs. The source of these receptors is a woman aged 18 to 35 in good health and CMV-seronegative.

The chain recombines TRBV27 with TRBJ1-1, with D perhaps TRBD1 (6 bases). The CDR3 contains 15 residues. Trimming stripped 5 bases from V and 1 base from J, with 14 bases between. Germline assignment: CDR1 MNHEY and CDR2 SMNVEV (reference sequence). The CDR3 DNA follows: TGTGCCAGCAGTCAGGGGCTAGGGGGGAACACTGAAGCTTTCTTT. This gives the protein CASSQGLGGNTEAFF.

Worth noting for this clone: Other DNA sequences in the same sample also yield this CDR3. CDR3 sequence: CASSLLPRTGRDSNQPQHF. In DNA form, the CDR3 reads TGCGCCAGCAGCTTGCTTCCCCGGACAGGCCGGGATAGCAATCAGCCCCAGCATTTT. The chain links TRBV5-1 to TRBJ1-5; 7 bases match TRBD1. CDR1 SGHRS and CDR2 YFSETQ come from the germline V gene. V lost 1 base and J lost 0; bases outside the gene matches: 13. The CDR3 has 19 amino acids.

The V and J genes are TRBV11-2 and TRBJ1-5; D unclear. The CDR3 is 13 amino acids. The germline CDR1 and CDR2 sequences are SGHAT and FQNNGV. Trimming shortened V by 1 base and J by 6 bases, and 7 bases separated the two germline ends. For the CDR3, the DNA is TGTGCCAGCAGCTTAGTTGAGGGTCAGCCCCAGCATTTT. Its protein is CASSLVEGQPQHF.

This rearrangement joins TRBV5-1 to TRBJ2-1; 8 bases agree with TRBD1. This CDR3 has 14 amino acids. After removal of 1 base from V and 5 bases from J, the junction contained 2 bases not matched to a gene. The V gene's germline CDR1 is SGHRS and CDR2 YFSETQ. The CDR3 protein is CASSLKQGDNEQFF. CDR3 coding DNA: TGCGCCAGCAGCTTGAAACAGGGGGACAATGAGCAGTTCTTC.